A single T cell receptor beta chain is shown here with its context. Categorization into cohorts depended on clinical history that participants reported. Using immunoSEQ multiplex PCR, the repertoire was profiled, and TCRdb retains in-frame clones only, with some absent. The sample carries a few hundred thousand clones, more than 65% recorded once. This entry comes from a study of blood T cell repertoires in COVID-19. V gave up 10 bases and J gave up 5 bases, with 14 bases separating them. Germline V gene lookup returns CDR1 LNHDA and CDR2 SQIVND (reference sequence). The CDR3 sequence is 12 residues long.

The chain combines TRBV19 with TRBJ1-2, with D possibly TRBD1 on 6 matching bases. The source of this sequence is a man aged 50 to 60 who had recovered from COVID-19. Sequencing input: PBMCs or T cells enriched from blood (not recorded which). CDR3 DNA: TGTGCCACCAGGGGACGGGTTTATGGCTACACCTTC. Residues: CATRGRVYGYTF.